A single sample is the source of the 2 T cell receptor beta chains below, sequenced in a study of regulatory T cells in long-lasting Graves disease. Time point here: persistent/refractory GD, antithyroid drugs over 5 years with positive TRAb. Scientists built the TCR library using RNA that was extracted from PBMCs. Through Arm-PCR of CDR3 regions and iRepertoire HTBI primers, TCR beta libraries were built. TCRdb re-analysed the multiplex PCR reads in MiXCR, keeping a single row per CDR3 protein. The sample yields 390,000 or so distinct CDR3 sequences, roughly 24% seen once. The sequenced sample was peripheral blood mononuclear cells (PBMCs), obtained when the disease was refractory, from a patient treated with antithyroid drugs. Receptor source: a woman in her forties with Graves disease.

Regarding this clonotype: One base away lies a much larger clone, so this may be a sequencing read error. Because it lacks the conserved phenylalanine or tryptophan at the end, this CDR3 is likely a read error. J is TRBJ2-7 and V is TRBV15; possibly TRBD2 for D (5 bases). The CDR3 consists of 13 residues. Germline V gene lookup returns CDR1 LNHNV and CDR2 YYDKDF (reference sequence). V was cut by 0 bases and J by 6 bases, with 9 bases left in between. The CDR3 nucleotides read TGTGCCACCAGCAGAGATCCACGGGGCGAGCAGTACCTC. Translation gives CATSRDPRGEQYL.

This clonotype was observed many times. The CDR3 nucleotides are TGTGCCACCTTCTTCTACGAGCAGTACTTC. It is translated as CATFFYEQYF. The gene calls are TRBV28 and TRBJ2-7; D call uncertain. Germline CDR1 and CDR2: MDHEN and SYDVKM. V gave up 10 bases and J gave up 3 bases, with 7 bases separating them. The CDR3 extends over 10 amino acids.